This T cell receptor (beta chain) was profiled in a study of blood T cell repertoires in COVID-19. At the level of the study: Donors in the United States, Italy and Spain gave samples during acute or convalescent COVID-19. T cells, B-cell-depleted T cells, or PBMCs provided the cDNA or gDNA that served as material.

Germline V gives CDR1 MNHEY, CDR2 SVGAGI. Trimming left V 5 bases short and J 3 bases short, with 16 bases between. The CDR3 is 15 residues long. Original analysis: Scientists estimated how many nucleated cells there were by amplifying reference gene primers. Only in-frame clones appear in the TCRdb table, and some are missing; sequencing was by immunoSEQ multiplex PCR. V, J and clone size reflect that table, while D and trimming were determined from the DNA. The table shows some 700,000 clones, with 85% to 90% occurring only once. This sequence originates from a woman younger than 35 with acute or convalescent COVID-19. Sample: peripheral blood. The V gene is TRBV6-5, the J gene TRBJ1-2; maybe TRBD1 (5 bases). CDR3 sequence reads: CASSRGHTLDYGYTF. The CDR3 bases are TGTGCCAGCAGTAGAGGACATACCTTGGACTATGGCTACACCTTC.